The 20 T cell receptor beta chains given below trace back to one sample, sequenced in a study of CD8+CD57+ T cells in acquired aplastic anemia. The use of genomic DNA as template underpinned the TCR beta VDJ and CDR3 profiling. TCRdb reprocessed the reads via MiXCR and lists one record per CDR3 protein. The sample records a few hundred thousand distinct CDR3 sequences, around 60% being singletons. Sequencing was performed on sorted CD4+, CD8+, or CD8+CD57+ T cells (not recorded which) from PBMCs. The receptors shown here come from a human donor in good health.

This chain joins TRBV9 and TRBJ1-3; D ambiguous. The CDR3 runs to 15 residues. Trimming took off 4 bases at V and 2 bases at J, with 13 bases between the two ends. Germline CDR1 reads SGDLS; CDR2 reads YYNGEE. The CDR3 nucleotides are TGTGCCAGCAGCACCAGCGGAGTCCCTGGAAACACCATATATTTT. It is translated as CASSTSGVPGNTIYF.

The J gene is TRBJ2-7, the V gene TRBV15, with D perhaps matching TRBD2 (5 bases). The CDR3 sequence is 14 residues long. Trimming cost V 0 bases and J 2 bases, with 8 bases left between them. The V gene's germline CDR1 is LNHNV and CDR2 YYDKDF (reference sequence). CDR3 amino acids: CATSRDARAYEQYF. DNA of the CDR3: TGTGCCACCAGCAGAGATGCGAGGGCCTACGAGCAGTACTTC.

V is TRBV5-1 and J is TRBJ1-1; 7 bases match TRBD1. The CDR3 contains 16 residues. Germline V CDR1 and CDR2: SGHRS, YFSETQ. J gave up 1 base and V 0 bases, and 6 bases lay outside the gene matches. DNA of the CDR3: TGCGCCAGCAGCTTGGCCAGGGGGGATGCGAACACTGAAGCTTTCTTT. Protein sequence: CASSLARGDANTEAFF.

The V and J genes are TRBV7-2 and TRBJ1-2, with 8 bases matching TRBD1. Germline CDR1 reads SGHTA; CDR2 reads FQGNSA. This CDR3 region has 15 residues. The trim removed 1 base at V and 5 bases at J, leaving 6 bases unmatched. The CDR3 sequence: CASSLGTGGSYGYTF. The CDR3 DNA reads as TGTGCCAGCAGCTTAGGAACAGGGGGATCTTATGGCTACACCTTC.

The chain recombines TRBV11-1 with TRBJ1-1; possibly TRBD1 for D (6 bases). The CDR3 has 14 amino acids. V was trimmed by 5 bases and J by 4 bases, leaving 14 bases between them. Germline V gene sequence: CDR1 SGHAT, CDR2 FQDESV (reference sequence). The CDR3 is CASSARTGSTEAFF. In DNA form, the CDR3 reads TGTGCCAGCAGCGCTCGAACAGGGAGCACTGAAGCTTTCTTT.

This chain connects TRBV4-3 to TRBJ2-1; TRBD2 agrees at 10 bases. There are 17 residues in the CDR3. Per germline, CDR1 LGHNA and CDR2 YSLEER. Trimming cost V 2 bases and J 5 bases; bases outside gene matches: 9. CDR3 in amino acids: CASSQKRGLAINNEQFF. In DNA, the CDR3 is TGCGCCAGCAGCCAAAAGCGGGGACTAGCGATTAACAATGAGCAGTTCTTC.

The chain links TRBV7-9 to TRBJ2-7; D is possibly TRBD2 (5 bases). V was pared by 5 bases and J by 0 bases, with 14 bases between. Germline V gene sequence: CDR1 SEHNR, CDR2 FQNEAQ (reference sequence). This CDR3 is built from 15 residues. This CDR3 reads CASSRRLGSSYEQYF. CDR3 coding DNA: TGTGCCAGCAGCCGTCGTTTGGGGAGCTCCTACGAGCAGTACTTC.

The chain has TRBV12-3 or TRBV12-4 and TRBJ1-6; TRBD1 aligns across 7 bases. The J segment lost 7 bases and the V segment lost 5 bases, leaving 11 bases of the junction unmatched. The CDR3 sequence is 16 residues long. The DNA for the CDR3 is TGTGCCAGCAGTCCCGTCCCGGGACAGTTAAATTCACCCCTCCACTTT. Protein product: CASSPVPGQLNSPLHF.

At least ten counts were recorded for this clonotype. The genes are TRBV12-3 or TRBV12-4 and TRBJ1-5; 10 positions agree with TRBD1. Trimming took 6 bases from V and 3 from J; bases not matched to a gene: 2. CDR3 length: 14 amino acids. CDR3 bases: TGTGCCAGCAGGGGGACAGGGGTCAATCAGCCCCAGCATTTT. Its translation is CASRGTGVNQPQHF.

This clonotype has only one observation. The J gene is TRBJ1-4, the V gene TRBV20-1, with 7 bases aligning to TRBD1. Germline V gives CDR1 DFQATT, CDR2 SNEGSKA (reference sequence). Unmatched junction bases numbered 11, after V lost 6 bases and J lost 4 bases. The CDR3 sequence is 15 residues long. Here the CDR3 DNA reads TGCAGTGCACCAAACAGACAGGGCCTTAATGAAAAACTGTTTTTT. Its translation is CSAPNRQGLNEKLFF.

As concerns this clonotype: A read error is possible here, since a much larger clone lies one base away. This rearrangement joins TRBV6-2 or TRBV6-3 to TRBJ2-1; weak D call: TRBD2 (6 bases). The germline V gene has CDR1 MNHEY and CDR2 SVGEGT. The CDR3 totals 15 residues. The CDR3: CASTRTTSGSDEQSF. The CDR3 nucleotides read TGTGCCAGCACCAGGACTACCTCTGGGAGCGATGAGCAGTCCTTC.

The chain is built from TRBV12-3 or TRBV12-4 and TRBJ2-1; TRBD2 might be the D (5 bases). The V end was cut by 6 bases, the J end by 0 bases, with 12 bases between. The CDR3 length is 15 residues. CDR3 loop: CASRTTGSSYNEQFF. In nucleotides, the CDR3 is TGTGCCAGCAGAACGACTGGGAGCTCCTACAATGAGCAGTTCTTC.

This clonotype was observed many times. The chain recombines TRBV5-1 with TRBJ2-7; TRBD1 aligns across 11 bases. The junction had 5 bases not matched to a gene; V was cut back by 4 bases and J by 5 bases. Germline V lookup: CDR1 SGHRS, CDR2 YFSETQ. There are 14 residues in the CDR3. CDR3 sequence: CASSTGQGADEQYF. As DNA, the CDR3 is TGCGCCAGCAGCACCGGACAGGGGGCTGACGAGCAGTACTTC. The entire variable domain, with the rest obtained from reference TRBV5-1 and TRBJ2-7, is as follows: KAGVTQTPRYLIKTRGQQVTLSCSPISGHRSVSWYQQTPGQGLQFLFEYFSETQRNKGNFPGRFSGRQFSNSRSEMNVSTLELGDSALYLCASSTGQGADEQYFGPGTRLTVT.

At least ten counts were recorded for this clonotype. This sequence joins TRBV6-5 and TRBJ2-5, with D unresolved. The V and J ends lost 4 bases and 4 bases respectively, with 10 bases between them. Germline-derived CDR1 and CDR2 are MNHEY and SVGAGI. This CDR3 is built from 13 residues. In nucleotides, the CDR3 is TGTGCCAGCAGTTCCCTGACGGGAGAGACCCAGTACTTC. Amino acid sequence: CASSSLTGETQYF.

This chain links TRBV9 with TRBJ1-6; TRBD1 agrees at 9 bases. J lost 10 bases, V lost 3 bases, and 8 bases had no gene match. The CDR3 loop spans 15 amino acids. From germline, CDR1 is SGDLS and CDR2 YYNGEE. Written as DNA, the CDR3 is TGTGCCAGCAGCGGCGCCGGGACAGGGAACTCACCCCTCCACTTT. Translated: CASSGAGTGNSPLHF.

The chain joins TRBV7-9 to TRBJ2-7, with 8 bases lining up with TRBD1. The germline gives CDR1 SEHNR, CDR2 FQNEAQ (reference sequence). V was clipped by 5 bases and J by 2 bases; unmatched bases: 8. The CDR3 has 15 residues. CDR3 amino acids: CASSDPGQGTYEQYF. The CDR3 DNA reads as TGTGCCAGCAGCGATCCAGGACAGGGCACCTACGAGCAGTACTTC.

The rearrangement joins TRBV24-1 to TRBJ2-1; D is unclear. Germline lookup yields CDR1 KGHDR and CDR2 SFDVKD. This CDR3 is 12 amino acids long. The V end was cut by 5 bases, the J end by 12 bases, with 13 bases between. CDR3 sequence (DNA): TGTGCCACCAGTGGTCTGAACAGATCGCAGTTCTTC. Protein: CATSGLNRSQFF.

V and J are TRBV24-1 and TRBJ2-1, with 10 positions matching TRBD2. The V and J ends lost 4 bases and 0 bases, in that order; junction bases with no gene match: 14. In germline, CDR1 is KGHDR, CDR2 SFDVKD. This CDR3 spans 20 amino acids. CDR3 sequence: CATSDPRSGRSTFSYNEQFF. DNA for the CDR3: TGTGCCACCAGTGACCCCCGTAGCGGGAGGTCCACTTTCTCCTACAATGAGCAGTTCTTC.

The rearrangement links TRBV7-9 to TRBJ1-5, with D perhaps TRBD1 (6 bases). The CDR3 is made up of 12 amino acids. Germline-derived CDR1 and CDR2 are SEHNR and FQNEAQ (reference sequence). With 1 base removed from V and 8 bases from J, the gap between germline ends came to 6 bases. The CDR3 is CASSLGTEPQHF. CDR3 coding DNA: TGTGCCAGCAGCTTAGGGACAGAGCCCCAGCATTTT. The full variable domain, with the rest looked up from reference TRBV7-9 and TRBJ1-5, is DTGVSQNPRHKITKRGQNVTFRCDPISEHNRLYWYRQTLGQGPEFLTYFQNEAQLEKSRLLSDRFSAERPKGSFSTLEIQRTEQGDSAMYLCASSLGTEPQHFGDGTRLSIL.

The chain has TRBV9 and TRBJ1-5; 7 bases line up with TRBD1. After removal of 5 bases from V and 4 bases from J, the junction contained 12 bases not matched to a gene. Germline V lookup: CDR1 SGDLS, CDR2 YYNGEE. This CDR3 has 16 amino acids. CDR3 residues: CASRRDRHSANQPQHF. The CDR3 nucleotides read TGTGCCAGCAGGAGGGACAGACACAGTGCAAATCAGCCCCAGCATTTT. The full variable domain, its missing parts supplied by reference TRBV9 and TRBJ1-5, is DSGVTQTPKHLITATGQRVTLRCSPRSGDLSVYWYQQSLDQGLQFLIQYYNGEERAKGNILERFSAQQFPDLHSELNLSSLELGDSALYFCASRRDRHSANQPQHFGDGTRLSIL.